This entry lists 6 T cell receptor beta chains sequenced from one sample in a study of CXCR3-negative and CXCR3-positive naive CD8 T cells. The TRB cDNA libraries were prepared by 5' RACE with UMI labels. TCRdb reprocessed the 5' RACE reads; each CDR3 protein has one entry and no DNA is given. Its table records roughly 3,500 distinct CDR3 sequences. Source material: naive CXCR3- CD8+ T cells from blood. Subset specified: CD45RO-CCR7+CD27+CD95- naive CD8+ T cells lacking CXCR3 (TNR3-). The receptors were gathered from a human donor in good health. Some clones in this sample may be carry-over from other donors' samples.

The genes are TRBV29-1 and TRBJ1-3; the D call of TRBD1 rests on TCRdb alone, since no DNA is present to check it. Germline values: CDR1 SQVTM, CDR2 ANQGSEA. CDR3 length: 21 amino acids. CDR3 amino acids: CSVDPPNRGHWALDSGNTIYF.

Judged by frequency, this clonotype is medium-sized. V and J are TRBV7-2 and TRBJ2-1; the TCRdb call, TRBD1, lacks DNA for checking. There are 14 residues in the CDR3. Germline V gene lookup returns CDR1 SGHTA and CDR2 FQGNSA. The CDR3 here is CASSLGLGGHEQFF.

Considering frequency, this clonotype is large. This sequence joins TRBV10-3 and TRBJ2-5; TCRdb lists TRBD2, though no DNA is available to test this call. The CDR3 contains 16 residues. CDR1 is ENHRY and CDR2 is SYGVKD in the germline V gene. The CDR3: CAISGTSGRAAETQYF.

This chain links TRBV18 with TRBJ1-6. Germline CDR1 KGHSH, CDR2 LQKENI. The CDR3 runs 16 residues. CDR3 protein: CASSPAASSYNSPLHF.

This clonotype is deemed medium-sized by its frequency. CDR3 loop: CSARQGAFDYGYTF. The rearrangement joins TRBV20-1 to TRBJ1-2; TCRdb selects TRBD1, and the lack of DNA leaves this call unchecked. This CDR3 is built from 14 residues. Germline V lookup: CDR1 DFQATT, CDR2 SNEGSKA (reference sequence).

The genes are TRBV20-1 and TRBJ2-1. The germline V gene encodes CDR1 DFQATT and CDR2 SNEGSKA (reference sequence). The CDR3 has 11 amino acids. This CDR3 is CSARFDNEQFF.